The 11 T cell receptor beta chains presented below share a single source sample, sequenced in a study of blood T cell repertoires in COVID-19. Some clones are missing from TCRdb's copy, which holds only in-frame ones; the method was immunoSEQ multiplex PCR. The table includes some 160,000 clones, about 83% detected once. The sequencing input was peripheral blood. The receptors originated from a woman aged 70-85 years with COVID-19, enrolled during active disease.

The chain carries TRBV18 and TRBJ2-3, with 8 positions matching TRBD2. V shed 5 bases and J 6 bases; nucleotides not matched to a gene: 7. This CDR3 is built from 14 residues. Germline CDR1 reads KGHSH; CDR2 reads LQKENI. The chain's CDR3 is CASSALAEGDTQYF. The CDR3 region has the DNA TGTGCCAGCTCAGCACTAGCGGAAGGGGATACGCAGTATTTT.

V is TRBV3-1 (or the pseudogene TRBV3-2) and J is TRBJ2-7, with 8 bases that match TRBD2. Trimming removed 4 bases from V and 2 bases from J; junction bases left unmatched: 10. The germline CDR1 and CDR2 sequences are LGHDT and YNNKEL (reference sequence). The CDR3 is 16 amino acids. CDR3 bases: TGTGCCAGCAGCCCTACCCCGGAGCGGGGGACCTACGAGCAGTACTTC. As protein: CASSPTPERGTYEQYF.

The rearrangement joins TRBV11-2 to TRBJ2-7; no reliable D call. The germline V gene has CDR1 SGHAT and CDR2 FQNNGV. The CDR3 consists of 13 residues. With 6 bases removed from V and 3 bases from J, the gap between germline ends came to 12 bases. CDR3 nucleotide sequence: TGTGCCAGCAGTGCGGAACCGGGCTACGAGCAGTACTTC. Its protein product is CASSAEPGYEQYF.

The table lists this clone with a count of one. The chain has TRBV11-2 and TRBJ2-7, with TRBD1 as a possible D gene (5 bases). V was shortened by 5 bases and J by 0 bases, with 14 bases between the two germline ends. The CDR3 covers 15 residues. Per the germline V gene, CDR1 is SGHAT and CDR2 is FQNNGV. The CDR3 DNA is TGTGCCAGCAGCCTGGCGGATGGGGCCTCCTACGAGCAGTACTTC. It specifies CASSLADGASYEQYF. The full variable domain, rest sourced from reference TRBV11-2 and TRBJ2-7, is EAGVAQSPRYKIIEKRQSVAFWCNPISGHATLYWYQQILGQGPKLLIQFQNNGVVDDSQLPKDRFSAERLKGVDSTLKIQPAKLEDSAVYLCASSLADGASYEQYFGPGTRLTVT.

J is TRBJ1-2 and V is TRBV3-1 (or the pseudogene TRBV3-2), with 7 bases identical to TRBD1. The CDR3 has 12 amino acids. CDR1 is LGHDT, CDR2 YNNKEL, per germline (reference sequence). V lost 5 bases and J lost 6; bases outside the gene matches: 3. The chain's CDR3 is CASSSGQDGYTF. Here the CDR3 DNA reads TGTGCCAGCAGCTCCGGACAGGATGGCTACACCTTC.

CDR3 nucleotides: TGTGCCAGCAGCTTCGGTGGACAGACGAATGAAAAACTGTTTTTT. Translated: CASSFGGQTNEKLFF. V gene TRBV5-6 combines with J gene TRBJ1-4; D might be TRBD1 (6 bases). CDR3 length: 15 amino acids. The germline gives CDR1 SGHDT, CDR2 YYEEEE. Trimming took 2 bases from V and 5 from J, leaving 13 bases between them.

This clone was detected only once. The chain links TRBV6-6 to TRBJ1-1, with a tentative D call TRBD1 (5 bases). V lost 0 bases, J lost 5 bases, and 10 bases lay in between. This CDR3 is 14 amino acids long. Germline lookup yields CDR1 MNHNY and CDR2 SVGAGI (reference sequence). CDR3 nucleotides: TGTGCCAGCAGTTACTCTATCGGGGGAACTGAAGCTTTCTTT. Residues: CASSYSIGGTEAFF.

The chain uses TRBV3-1 (or the pseudogene TRBV3-2) and TRBJ2-7; 10 positions match TRBD2. V lost 1 base to trimming and J lost 5 bases; unmatched junction nucleotides: 8. The CDR3 totals 16 residues. Germline V gene sequence: CDR1 LGHDT, CDR2 YNNKEL (reference sequence). The CDR3 DNA follows: TGTGCCAGCAGCCAAGCATGGCTAGCGGGGGCCCACGAGCAGTACTTC. This sequence encodes CASSQAWLAGAHEQYF.

The genes are TRBV13 and TRBJ2-1, with D possibly TRBD1 on 7 matching bases. Trimming shortened V by 1 base and J by 3 bases, and 10 bases separated the two germline ends. The CDR3 sequence is 15 residues long. The germline gives CDR1 PRHDT, CDR2 FYEKMQ (reference sequence). This CDR3 reads CASSLVQGGYNEQFF. As DNA, the CDR3 is TGTGCCAGCAGCTTAGTTCAGGGGGGCTACAATGAGCAGTTCTTC.

The rearrangement joins TRBV5-1 to TRBJ2-2; D might be TRBD2 (6 bases). Between the trimmed V and J ends, which lost 2 bases and 3 bases, there was a span of 11 bases. The CDR3 covers 15 residues. The germline gives CDR1 SGHRS, CDR2 YFSETQ. The DNA for the CDR3 is TGCGCCAGCAGCTTCGCCGGGGGTTACACCGGGGAGCTGTTTTTT. Its translation is CASSFAGGYTGELFF.

V usage is TRBV28 and J usage is TRBJ1-5; D perhaps matches TRBD1 (5 bases). The ends were cut back, 4 bases at V and 2 bases at J, with 12 bases in the middle. The germline V gene encodes CDR1 MDHEN and CDR2 SYDVKM. The CDR3 covers 15 residues. The CDR3 DNA reads TGTGCCAGCAGTTCCCTGGGAGGGGGCAATCAGCCCCAGCATTTT. Its protein is CASSSLGGGNQPQHF.